This T cell receptor beta chain comes out of a study of T cell repertoires in cytomegalovirus infection. On the study more broadly: Through public TCR beta signatures, both CMV infection and matching HLA type were indicated. Whole-study findings and limits: Across the ex vivo response, the dominant clonotypes were HLA-C-restricted CMV-specific TCR beta clonotypes.

Ten or more counts support this clonotype. Its antigen is not identified. There are 18 residues in the CDR3. Germline V lookup: CDR1 SGHTA, CDR2 FQGNSA. V was clipped by 4 bases and J by 0 bases, with 21 bases between them. One entry per CDR3 protein, called by TCRdb with MiXCR from the reads. The sample has 250,000 to 300,000 distinct CDR3 sequences; roughly 24% are singletons. Material: PBMCs. The receptor was derived from a human donor in good health (CMV status not recorded). Some clones in this sample may be carry-over from other donors' samples. V usage is TRBV7-2 and J usage is TRBJ1-1, with D possibly being TRBD1 (6 bases). DNA for the CDR3: TGTGCCAGCAGCTACCTTAAACGGGACATATCTATGAACACTGAAGCTTTCTTT. This encodes CASSYLKRDISMNTEAFF.